Listed here are 27 T cell receptor beta chains from one sample, sequenced in a study of control samples from healthy donors and cancer patients. Using immunoSEQ multiplex PCR, the repertoire was profiled, and TCRdb retains in-frame clones only, with some absent. This repertoire shows roughly 130,000 clones, around 93% found once; its top ten account for around 7.9%. Sequenced: blood. The receptors were sampled from a man younger than 35 in good health.

This chain uses TRBV7-3 with TRBJ2-5; possibly TRBD1 or TRBD2 for D (5 bases each). Germline-derived CDR1 and CDR2 are SGHTA and FQGTGA. V lost 5 bases, J lost 0 bases, and 13 bases lay in between. There are 15 residues in the CDR3. The CDR3 loop reads CASSEGDRNQETQYF. The CDR3 coding sequence is TGTGCCAGCAGCGAAGGGGACCGCAACCAAGAGACCCAGTACTTC.

The count of this clone is one. The V call is TRBV6-5, the J call TRBJ1-5; D possibly corresponds to TRBD1 (6 bases). V lost 6 bases to trimming and J lost 2 bases, with 11 bases between them. Germline values: CDR1 MNHEY, CDR2 SVGAGI. The CDR3 extends over 14 amino acids. The chain's CDR3 is CASRGAGGNQPQHF. CDR3 sequence (DNA): TGTGCCAGCAGGGGGGCAGGGGGCAATCAGCCCCAGCATTTT.

The V gene is TRBV7-9, the J gene TRBJ1-2; D gene unclear. Trimming took off 3 bases at V and 8 bases at J, with 19 bases between the two ends. The CDR3 has 15 amino acids. Germline lookup yields CDR1 SEHNR and CDR2 FQNEAQ (reference sequence). CDR3 coding DNA: TGTGCCAGCAGCTTGGGAGGCGGGAGCATTGAGGGCTACACCTTC. Protein product: CASSLGGGSIEGYTF.

The genes are TRBV21-1 and TRBJ1-4; the D call of TRBD1 is as the table states it, not checked on the DNA. TRBV21-1 has pseudogene status. The CDR3 totals 13 residues. The DNA for the CDR3 is TGTGCCAAGGCTACAGAGTTTAATGAAAAACTGTTTTTT. Amino acid sequence: CAKATEFNEKLFF.

This chain connects TRBV11-2 to TRBJ1-4; 9 bases align to TRBD1. This CDR3 is built from 15 residues. CDR1 and CDR2 from the germline V gene are SGHAT and FQNNGV. J lost 8 bases, V lost 5 bases, and 9 bases had no gene match. The CDR3 DNA follows: TGTGCCAGCAGCCCAAGACAGGGGGAGTGGGAAAAACTGTTTTTT. Its protein is CASSPRQGEWEKLFF.

The J gene is TRBJ1-3, the V gene TRBV9; no firm D call. Germline V CDR1 and CDR2: SGDLS, YYNGEE. This CDR3 region has 15 residues. V lost 0 bases and J lost 4, with 11 bases in between. CDR3 residues: CASSVGRSPGNTIYF. As DNA, the CDR3 is TGTGCCAGCAGCGTAGGGAGGAGCCCCGGAAACACCATATATTTT.

Points on this clone: Other DNA sequences from this sample encode an identical CDR3 as well. The genes are TRBV12-5 and TRBJ1-1; D is unresolved. Germline CDR1 is LGHNT and CDR2 is FRNRAP. Trimming pared 0 bases from V and 4 bases from J, leaving 3 bases between. The CDR3 covers 12 residues. CDR3 loop: CASGLVRTEAFF. DNA for the CDR3: TGTGCTAGTGGTTTGGTACGCACTGAAGCTTTCTTT.

This chain connects TRBV3-1 (or the pseudogene TRBV3-2) to TRBJ1-2, with 9 bases lining up with TRBD1. V dropped 6 bases and J dropped 5; count of bases not matched to a gene: 4. This CDR3 region has 13 residues. Germline lookup yields CDR1 LGHDT and CDR2 YNNKEL (reference sequence). As DNA, the CDR3 is TGTGCCAGCAGGGCCGGACAGGGGTATGGCTACACCTTC. As protein: CASRAGQGYGYTF.

The CDR3 spells CASSPSGTLRADTQYF. The CDR3, as DNA: TGTGCCAGCAGCCCCTCCGGGACCCTGAGGGCAGATACGCAGTATTTT. V and J are TRBV27 and TRBJ2-3, with D possibly being TRBD1 or TRBD2 (5 bases each). V was cut by 6 bases and J by 4 bases, with 20 bases left in between. Germline CDR1 and CDR2: MNHEY and SMNVEV (reference sequence). The length of the CDR3 is 16 residues.

This rearrangement joins TRBV5-6 to TRBJ2-7; D might be TRBD2 (6 bases). Germline V gives CDR1 SGHDT, CDR2 YYEEEE. The V end lost 1 base, the J end lost 2 bases, and 19 bases lay between the germline ends. The CDR3 sequence is 17 residues long. This CDR3 is CASSLSHLPGLTYEQYF. As DNA, the CDR3 is TGTGCCAGCAGCTTGTCCCACCTCCCGGGACTGACCTACGAGCAGTACTTC. Together with reference TRBV5-6 and TRBJ2-7, the CDR3 gives the full variable domain: DAGVTQSPTHLIKTRGQQVTLRCSPKSGHDTVSWYQQALGQGPQFIFQYYEEEERQRGNFPDRFSGHQFPNYSSELNVNALLLGDSALYLCASSLSHLPGLTYEQYFGPGTRLTVT.

This clone was counted between two and nine times. The V gene is TRBV2, the J gene TRBJ1-4, with D hard to call. The CDR3 loop spans 13 amino acids. Germline V gives CDR1 SNHLY, CDR2 FYNNEI. V gave up 3 bases and J gave up 8 bases, with 10 bases separating them. The CDR3 here is CASSDVGKEKLFF. The CDR3, as DNA: TGTGCCAGCAGTGATGTGGGGAAAGAAAAACTGTTTTTT.

The V call is TRBV30, the J call TRBJ1-2; TRBD1 matches 7 bases. V shed 3 bases and J 0 bases; nucleotides not matched to a gene: 1. The germline gives CDR1 GTSNPN, CDR2 SVGIG (reference sequence). This CDR3 region has 13 residues. Written as DNA, the CDR3 is TGTGCCTGGAGGGGGACAGCTAACTATGGCTACACCTTC. Translated, it gives CAWRGTANYGYTF.

The rearrangement uses TRBV5-1 and TRBJ2-7; a possible D gene is TRBD1 (5 bases). The CDR3 is 15 amino acids. V shed 4 bases and J shed 0 bases, with 14 bases lying between them. The germline V gene encodes CDR1 SGHRS and CDR2 YFSETQ. CDR3 sequence: CASSLRAPSSYEQYF. Written as DNA, the CDR3 is TGCGCCAGCAGCCTCAGGGCCCCTAGCTCCTACGAGCAGTACTTC.

V and J are TRBV5-1 and TRBJ1-6; D remains ambiguous. The CDR3 extends over 12 amino acids. Trimming left V 7 bases short and J 7 bases short, with 9 bases between. Per the germline V gene, CDR1 is SGHRS and CDR2 is YFSETQ. In DNA, the CDR3 is TGCGCCAGCCGGCAGGAAAATTCACCCCTCCACTTT. It codes for CASRQENSPLHF.

This chain uses TRBV6-4 with TRBJ2-2; no firm D call. This CDR3 is 14 amino acids long. Germline assignment: CDR1 MRHNA and CDR2 SNTAGT. Trimming stripped 3 bases from V and 7 bases from J, with 12 bases between. CDR3 amino acids: CASSERTGGGELFF. Here the CDR3 DNA reads TGTGCCAGCAGTGAGAGGACCGGTGGCGGGGAGCTGTTTTTT.

This clone turned up a few times. The CDR3 sequence: CASSLTPNTEAFF. The CDR3 DNA reads as TGCGCCAGCAGCTTGACGCCGAACACTGAAGCTTTCTTT. The genes are TRBV5-1 and TRBJ1-1; D unclear. The CDR3 consists of 13 residues. Germline V gene data show CDR1 as SGHRS and CDR2 as YFSETQ. The V and J ends lost 1 base and 1 base respectively, with 5 bases between them.

The sample holds one count of this clone. The J gene is TRBJ2-7, the V gene TRBV6-5, with a tentative D call TRBD2 (6 bases). V was clipped by 5 bases and J by 4 bases, with 12 bases between them. CDR1 is MNHEY, CDR2 SVGAGI, per germline. The CDR3 runs 13 residues. DNA for the CDR3: TGTGCCAGCAGTCCCCTGGGGGGATACGAGCAGTACTTC. Translating it yields CASSPLGGYEQYF.

The chain combines TRBV11-2 with TRBJ1-1; D remains ambiguous. The CDR3 loop spans 15 amino acids. Trimming cost V 5 bases and J 3 bases, with 16 bases left between them. The germline CDR1 and CDR2 sequences are SGHAT and FQNNGV. CDR3 bases: TGTGCCAGCAGCCCAGTAGCGGACGGTGACACTGAAGCTTTCTTT. It encodes CASSPVADGDTEAFF. Full variable domain (rest looked up from reference TRBV11-2 and TRBJ1-1): EAGVAQSPRYKIIEKRQSVAFWCNPISGHATLYWYQQILGQGPKLLIQFQNNGVVDDSQLPKDRFSAERLKGVDSTLKIQPAKLEDSAVYLCASSPVADGDTEAFFGQGTRLTVV.

The rearrangement uses TRBV4-2 and TRBJ2-7; TRBD1 might be the D (6 bases). This CDR3 contains 16 residues. Germline V gives CDR1 LGHNA, CDR2 YNFKEQ. Trimming removed 3 bases at V and 0 bases at J, with 15 bases between. The CDR3 loop reads CASSHVQGLSSYEQYF. The CDR3 bases are TGTGCCAGCAGCCACGTACAGGGCCTTAGCTCCTACGAGCAGTACTTC.

CDR3 in amino acids: CASSFWQGDGYTF. The CDR3 DNA is TGTGCCAGCAGTTTTTGGCAGGGGGATGGCTACACCTTC. The chain joins TRBV12-3 or TRBV12-4 to TRBJ1-2; 7 nucleotides agree with TRBD1. The CDR3 is 13 amino acids. V lost 3 bases, J lost 6 bases, and 4 bases stayed unmatched.

The genes are TRBV12-3 or TRBV12-4 and TRBJ1-1, with a possible D match to TRBD1 (5 bases). The germline V and J ends were trimmed by 4 bases and 5 bases, with 11 bases remaining between them. This CDR3 has 13 amino acids. CDR3 loop: CASSSAGVTEAFF. CDR3 sequence (DNA): TGTGCCAGCAGTTCAGCGGGGGTAACTGAAGCTTTCTTT.

The chain uses TRBV5-6 and TRBJ1-5; D gene unclear. From germline, CDR1 is SGHDT and CDR2 YYEEEE. The ends were cut back, 0 bases at V and 9 bases at J, with 19 bases in the middle. There are 16 residues in the CDR3. The CDR3 loop is CASSLGSGSSSRPQHF. CDR3 coding DNA: TGTGCCAGCAGCTTGGGATCAGGTTCCTCGTCCCGGCCCCAGCATTTT.

J is TRBJ2-7 and V is TRBV6-2 or TRBV6-3, with D possibly matching TRBD1 (6 bases). The germline V gene has CDR1 MNHEY and CDR2 SVGEGT. The CDR3 totals 13 residues. V lost 4 bases, J lost 4 bases, and 11 bases lay in between. DNA for the CDR3: TGTGCCAGCAGTTCGACAGGACCTTACGAGCAGTACTTC. Translation gives CASSSTGPYEQYF.

This clone was observed a single time. The genes are TRBV30 and TRBJ1-2; D is possibly TRBD1 (5 bases). Germline loops: CDR1 GTSNPN, CDR2 SVGIG (reference sequence). This CDR3 is built from 15 residues. The V end was cut by 3 bases, the J end by 6 bases, with 20 bases between. In DNA, the CDR3 is TGTGCCTGGAGCGGGGGGGATCCGCCCCCGGATGGCTACACCTTC. Translated, it gives CAWSGGDPPPDGYTF.

This chain links TRBV7-3 with TRBJ2-3, with D unclear. CDR3 length: 13 residues. Looked up from germline, CDR1 is SGHTA and CDR2 is FQGTGA. V was pared by 5 bases and J by 1 base, with 7 bases between. In nucleotides, the CDR3 is TGTGCCAGCAGCAGGGAACGCACAGATACGCAGTATTTT. It is translated as CASSRERTDTQYF.

The genes are TRBV5-6 and TRBJ1-2; D may be TRBD1 (5 bases). The germline CDR1 and CDR2 sequences are SGHDT and YYEEEE. This CDR3 has 14 amino acids. V gave up 2 bases and J gave up 2 bases, with 10 bases separating them. CDR3 in amino acids: CASSFWEGNYGYTF. In DNA, the CDR3 is TGTGCCAGCAGCTTTTGGGAGGGGAACTATGGCTACACCTTC.

V gene TRBV7-9 combines with J gene TRBJ1-1, with D hard to call. Germline CDR1 and CDR2: SEHNR and FQNEAQ (reference sequence). V lost 4 bases, J lost 1 base, and 13 bases lay in between. The CDR3 contains 15 residues. The DNA of the CDR3 is TGTGCCAGCAGCTCCGAAGGATTACAGAACACTGAAGCTTTCTTT. This codes for CASSSEGLQNTEAFF.